Sequencing of this T cell receptor (beta chain) was carried out in a study of blood T cell repertoires in COVID-19. V dropped 4 bases and J dropped 10; count of bases not matched to a gene: 10. The CDR3 consists of 16 residues. Germline V gene lookup returns CDR1 SGHDT and CDR2 YYEEEE. Source study methods: Estimation of nucleated cell counts relied on the amplification of reference gene primers. Data came from immunoSEQ multiplex PCR; TCRdb stores just in-frame clones and leaves some out. V and J calls and clone size are copied from that table; D and trimming were computed from the DNA. Of about 160,000 clones in the sample, 81% were seen once.

V and J are TRBV5-6 and TRBJ2-1, with 14 bases fitting TRBD2. The sample comprised PBMCs or T cells enriched from blood (not recorded which). This TCR derives from a woman between 40 and 55 years old with acute COVID-19. Here the CDR3 reads CASSETGTSGSREQFF. The CDR3 DNA is TGTGCCAGCAGCGAAACCGGGACTAGCGGGAGCCGGGAGCAGTTCTTC.